A selection of T cell receptor beta chains follows, all from one sample in a study of T cell responses to AZD1222 COVID-19 vaccine. Some clones are missing from TCRdb's copy, which holds only in-frame ones; the method was immunoSEQ multiplex PCR. The sample has some 130,000 clones; more than 75% are singletons. Material: peripheral blood, obtained on day 0 of AZD1222 vaccination. The source is an adult in good health. CDR3s include the opening cysteine and the closing phenylalanine or tryptophan.

V: TRBV5-6
J: TRBJ2-5
length: 14
CDR3: CASSRMDGQETQYF

V: TRBV4-1
J: TRBJ1-3
length: 15
CDR3: CASSQNSGSGNTIYF

V: TRBV18
J: TRBJ2-7
length: 14
CDR3: CASSRTATGYEQYF

V: TRBV6-5
J: TRBJ1-1
length: 13
CDR3: CAGSGASGTEAFF

V: TRBV11-2
J: TRBJ1-6
length: 14
CDR3: CASSQGGRTQALHF

V: TRBV28
J: TRBJ2-7
length: 14
CDR3: CASAGTGASYEQYF

V: TRBV7-2
J: TRBJ2-7
length: 14
CDR3: CASSFPDSTYEQYF

V: TRBV2
J: TRBJ1-2
length: 15
CDR3: CASSSGTNGNYGYTF

V: TRBV20-1
J: TRBJ1-2
length: 11
CDR3: CTIGTSYGYTF

V: TRBV28
J: TRBJ2-2
length: 15
CDR3: CASSAWTGVSGELFF

V: TRBV15
J: TRBJ1-5
length: 14
CDR3: CATAGQGSNQPQHF

V: TRBV7-6
J: TRBJ1-1
length: 15
CDR3: CASSFVGPPSTEAFF

V: TRBV19
J: TRBJ1-1
length: 16
CDR3: CASSIVPVGAGTEAFF

V: TRBV7-9
J: TRBJ1-6
length: 15
CDR3: CASSGSNRDSSPLHF

V: TRBV7-3
J: TRBJ2-1
length: 12
CDR3: CASGWTENEQFF

V: TRBV29-1
J: TRBJ2-5
length: 11
CDR3: CSVGAGETQYF

V: TRBV7-8
J: TRBJ1-5
length: 16
CDR3: CASSLGLGTGDQPQHF

V: TRBV16
J: TRBJ1-5
length: 15
CDR3: CASSQNSASNQPQHF

V: TRBV4-2
J: TRBJ1-1
length: 16
CDR3: CASSQDADRVGTEAFF

V: TRBV3-1/TRBV3-2
J: TRBJ1-6
length: 16
CDR3: CASSQVIRTYNSPLHF

V: TRBV5-1
J: TRBJ1-1
length: 13
CDR3: CASRNRKIDEAFF

V: TRBV15
J: TRBJ1-1
length: 15
CDR3: CATSGSTGVNTEAFF

V: TRBV2
J: TRBJ1-2
length: 15
CDR3: CASSEDGGAGYGYTF

V: TRBV7-9
J: TRBJ1-2
length: 14
CDR3: CASSFPHPEIGYTF

V: TRBV11-2
J: TRBJ2-7
length: 12
CDR3: CASSLVENEQYF

V: TRBV2
J: TRBJ1-2
length: 13
CDR3: CASSEGGNYGYTF

V: TRBV18
J: TRBJ2-5
length: 13
CDR3: CASSLAGDETQYF

V: TRBV9
J: TRBJ2-1
length: 16
CDR3: CASSVHRDRVHNEQFF

V: TRBV7-3
J: TRBJ1-2
length: 14
CDR3: CASRAGTGNDGYTF

V: TRBV5-1
J: TRBJ2-7
length: 15
CDR3: CASSSTSGASYEQYF

V: TRBV18
J: TRBJ1-1
length: 12
CDR3: CASSSRDLSAFF

V: TRBV28
J: TRBJ1-2
length: 13
CDR3: CASGREGGYGYTF

V: TRBV9
J: TRBJ1-2
length: 17
CDR3: CASSAPPGHGTPYGYTF

V: TRBV9
J: TRBJ2-7
length: 15
CDR3: CASSVAGTGGYEQYF

V: TRBV29-1
J: TRBJ2-5
length: 12
CDR3: CSVGRGRETQYF

V: TRBV28
J: TRBJ2-1
length: 13
CDR3: CASSSAGRNEQFF

V: TRBV5-1
J: TRBJ1-4
length: 17
CDR3: CASSLVTPRGANEKLFF

V: TRBV9
J: TRBJ2-1
length: 15
CDR3: CASSVLADLYNEQFF

V: TRBV30
J: TRBJ1-2
length: 12
CDR3: CAWSVGATGYTF

V: TRBV6-5
J: TRBJ1-1
length: 10
CDR3: CASKSAEAFF

V: TRBV7-3
J: TRBJ1-2
length: 13
CDR3: CASSGQGFFGYTF

V: TRBV5-1
J: TRBJ2-2
length: 15
CDR3: CASSISDRNTGELFF

V: TRBV18
J: TRBJ1-2
length: 13
CDR3: CASSPAGVYGYTF

V: TRBV6-2/TRBV6-3
J: TRBJ1-2
length: 12
CDR3: CASSYSTVGYTF

V: TRBV6-5
J: TRBJ1-3
length: 14
CDR3: CASRAGISGNTIYF

V: TRBV7-9
J: TRBJ2-7
length: 16
CDR3: CASSIWTPLSTYEQYF

V: TRBV28
J: TRBJ2-7
length: 20
CDR3: CASSYNLGLQGATYSYEQYF

V: TRBV12-5
J: TRBJ1-1
length: 15
CDR3: CASRTGTGFIGEAFF

V: TRBV5-1
J: TRBJ1-2
length: 16
CDR3: CASSLAGGQGSSGYTF

V: TRBV7-3
J: TRBJ1-2
length: 16
CDR3: CASSLTRSGGPYGYTF